Described below is a single T cell receptor (beta chain) sequence and its context. The primer mix had 60 Vbeta and 13 Jbeta primers. Clones were read by immunoSEQ multiplex PCR, and TCRdb kept only the in-frame ones, dropping some. Of 150,000 to 200,000 clones in the sample, 75% to 80% are singletons; the top ten hold more than 12%. V was clipped by 4 bases and J by 0 bases, with 11 bases between them. Per the germline V gene, CDR1 is SGHRS and CDR2 is YFSETQ. The CDR3 spans 15 residues. This specimen comes from a study of cytomegalovirus exposure and HLA in healthy donors. The receptor comes from a man aged 45-65 years in good health and CMV-seropositive. Source material: PBMCs. The rearrangement joins TRBV5-1 to TRBJ2-1, with D possibly TRBD1 on 6 matching bases. The CDR3 DNA reads as TGCGCCAGCAGCACCCGGACAGCCTCCTACAATGAGCAGTTCTTC. The encoded protein is CASSTRTASYNEQFF.